This T cell receptor (beta chain) stems from a study of CD8 T cells in ankylosing spondylitis. Each CDR3 protein gets one entry after TCRdb re-called the 5' RACE reads with MiXCR. The table includes some 200,000 distinct CDR3 sequences, roughly 13% detected once. With regard to this clonotype: Antigen unknown.

Germline V lookup: CDR1 MNHNS, CDR2 SASEGT. Trimming took 11 bases from V and 4 from J, leaving 6 bases between them. This CDR3 spans 10 amino acids. Points from the study as a whole: Reportedly, disease-linked clones are significantly enriched in ankylosing spondylitis patients' matched synovial fluid.

This chain links TRBV6-1 with TRBJ2-1; D not certain. This clonotype originated in a male donor with ankylosing spondylitis or in good health (not recorded which). Sequencing was performed on blood, either unsorted or a sorted T cell fraction (not recorded which). In nucleotides, the CDR3 is TGTGCCGCGGAATACAATGAGCAGTTCTTC. This codes for CAAEYNEQFF.